Shown below are 3 T cell receptor beta chains from a single sample sequenced in a study of T-cell reconstitution after alpha-beta-depleted transplantation in children listed by TCRdb under 2016. The library relied on PCR. Sequenced using an Illumina HiSeq 2500. TCR libraries were prepared with molecular barcoding, using unique molecular identifiers to normalize TCRbeta repertoire quantification. The public reads were reanalyzed by TCRdb: fastp trimming at Q25, MiXCR alignment, in-frame beta chains only. CDR3 protein sequences are deduplicated, and each keeps its most common genes and DNA. This sample comprises about 690,000 distinct CDR3 sequences, approximately 17% of them detected only once. The ten largest clones take up approximately 1% of the sample. The source material was PBMCs from the stem cell graft donor, sampled from the stem cell graft. The receptors shown here come from a human donor who donated a stem cell graft to a child with acute myeloid leukemia.

This clonotype was observed a few times. This chain joins TRBV20-1 and TRBJ1-3, with 7 bases identical to TRBD1. This CDR3 has 18 residues. Germline-derived CDR1 and CDR2 are DFQATT and SNEGSKA (reference sequence). Trimming removed 0 bases from V and 0 bases from J; junction bases left unmatched: 11. The CDR3 protein is CSARDLRGQGSSGNTIYF. In DNA form, the CDR3 reads TGCAGTGCTAGAGATCTTAGGGGGCAGGGGAGCTCTGGAAACACCATATATTTT.

This chain connects TRBV5-1 to TRBJ2-1; no clear D. The CDR3 contains 15 residues. Germline values: CDR1 SGHRS, CDR2 YFSETQ. V shed 4 bases and J shed 0 bases, with 11 bases lying between them. The CDR3 nucleotides read TGCGCCAGCAGCGCTGGGCACTTCTCCTACAATGAGCAGTTCTTC. Its protein is CASSAGHFSYNEQFF.

This sequence joins TRBV6-7 and TRBJ2-2, with TRBD1 identical over 10 bases. TRBV6-7 is identified as an open reading frame with a role that is uncertain. The CDR3 has 14 amino acids. The J segment lost 5 bases and the V segment lost 7 bases, leaving 4 bases of the junction unmatched. CDR3 in amino acids: CASMDRGETGELFF. The CDR3 bases are TGTGCCAGCATGGACAGGGGGGAAACCGGGGAGCTGTTTTTT.